This T cell receptor (beta chain) was profiled in a study of blood T cell repertoires in COVID-19. On the study more broadly: There were acute and convalescent COVID-19 samples, and they came from the United States, Italy and Spain. From T cells, B-cell-depleted T cells, or PBMCs came the material, which was cDNA or gDNA.

Original data processing: The authors estimated nucleated cell counts from reference gene primer amplification. Profiled with immunoSEQ multiplex PCR; TCRdb holds only in-frame clones, not every one. Clone size and V and J calls were adopted from that table, with D and trimming inferred from the DNA. Of about 80,000 clones in the sample, about 85% were seen once. Trimming cost V 10 bases and J 2 bases; bases outside gene matches: 4. The CDR3 is 12 amino acids. The germline gives CDR1 LNHDA, CDR2 SQIVND (reference sequence). The receptor's source is a human donor in a cohort sampled during active COVID-19. This rearrangement joins TRBV19 to TRBJ1-2, with 7 bases aligning to TRBD1. The sample consisted of peripheral blood. The DNA of the CDR3 is TGTGCCACCCAGGGGGTCAACTATGGCTACACCTTC. Translating gives CATQGVNYGYTF.